A single sample is the source of the 24 T cell receptor beta chains below, sequenced in a study of T-cell memory formation after mild COVID-19. One entry per CDR3 protein, called by TCRdb with MiXCR from the 5' RACE reads. This table has 260,000 or so distinct CDR3 sequences, over 15% appearing once. Sequencing was carried out using PBMCs or a T cell subset sorted from them (not recorded which). All receptors come from a man aged 18 to 29 who had mild COVID-19 (a few samples of this study predate the infection). Cell type and time point are not known.

This clonotype was recorded at least ten times. This chain connects TRBV7-2 to TRBJ2-3, with 9 bases fitting TRBD2. Per germline, CDR1 SGHTA and CDR2 FQGNSA. The CDR3 has 16 residues. Trimming at V came to 2 bases and at J to 0 bases, leaving 3 bases not matched to a gene. CDR3 DNA sequence: TGTGCCAGCAGCTTACTAGCGGGGCCCAGCACAGATACGCAGTATTTT. Its protein product is CASSLLAGPSTDTQYF.

A remark on this clonotype: A read error may account for a junction end that differs from germline. The chain is built from TRBV7-7 and TRBJ2-1; D uncertain. The CDR3 is 12 amino acids. Germline V lookup: CDR1 SSHAT, CDR2 FNYEAQ (reference sequence). This CDR3 reads CASSSRRGKQFF. Written as DNA, the CDR3 is TGTGCTAGCAGCTCCCGCCGCGGTAAGCAGTTCTTC.

V gene TRBV12-3 or TRBV12-4 combines with J gene TRBJ1-2; possible D gene TRBD1, 5 bases. Between the trimmed V and J ends, which lost 5 bases and 1 base, there was a span of 14 bases. The CDR3 consists of 15 residues. The CDR3 DNA follows: TGTGCCAGCAGTCCTACGGTCAGGGTTAACTATGGCTACACCTTC. Amino acids: CASSPTVRVNYGYTF.

This clonotype was detected many times. The gene calls are TRBV7-2 and TRBJ2-3; D remains ambiguous. Per the germline V gene, CDR1 is SGHTA and CDR2 is FQGNSA. Trimming took 4 bases from V and 1 from J, leaving 12 bases between them. This CDR3 has 15 residues. In DNA, the CDR3 is TGTGCCAGCAGCTCCGATAGCATGGGCACAGATACGCAGTATTTT. Translating it yields CASSSDSMGTDTQYF.

This clonotype has just a few counts. This chain uses TRBV5-1 with TRBJ2-3; D may be TRBD2 (6 bases). Germline V gene data show CDR1 as SGHRS and CDR2 as YFSETQ. The CDR3 contains 15 residues. The ends were cut back, 0 bases at V and 1 base at J, with 9 bases in the middle. CDR3 amino acids: CASSLGTIGTDTQYF. In DNA, the CDR3 is TGCGCCAGCAGCTTGGGGACTATCGGCACAGATACGCAGTATTTT.

The chain couples TRBV12-3 or TRBV12-4 to TRBJ2-2; 11 bases line up with TRBD2. CDR3 length: 20 amino acids. Unmatched junction bases numbered 17, after V lost 6 bases and J lost 2 bases. CDR3 sequence reads: CASSSSDRRGLAVNTGELFF. The CDR3 coding sequence is TGTGCCAGCAGCTCATCAGACAGGAGGGGACTAGCGGTTAACACCGGGGAGCTGTTTTTT.

V is TRBV27 and J is TRBJ2-1; 7 nucleotides agree with TRBD1. The CDR3 runs to 14 residues. Germline V gene data show CDR1 as MNHEY and CDR2 as SMNVEV (reference sequence). With 5 bases clipped from V and 3 bases from J, the junction kept 4 bases outside the gene matches. In DNA form, the CDR3 reads TGTGCCAGCAGTCTCGGACAGGTCTACAATGAGCAGTTCTTC. Residues: CASSLGQVYNEQFF.

The chain couples TRBV5-1 to TRBJ2-7; 8 bases agree with TRBD2. Germline V gene data show CDR1 as SGHRS and CDR2 as YFSETQ. The CDR3 totals 15 residues. V shed 2 bases and J 2 bases; nucleotides not matched to a gene: 6. The CDR3 region is CASSFGLAITYEQYF. CDR3 nucleotides: TGCGCCAGCAGCTTCGGACTAGCAATAACCTACGAGCAGTACTTC.

In this sample, this clonotype turned up once. The rearrangement uses TRBV20-1 and TRBJ2-1, with a possible D match to TRBD1 (6 bases). Germline V gives CDR1 DFQATT, CDR2 SNEGSKA (reference sequence). This CDR3 spans 19 amino acids. Trimming left V 5 bases short and J 0 bases short, with 26 bases between. CDR3 residues: CSAPIYGRGYPSSYNEQFF. CDR3 bases: TGCAGTGCTCCCATTTATGGCAGGGGCTATCCAAGCTCCTACAATGAGCAGTTCTTC.

This clonotype was observed a handful of times. This chain joins TRBV10-3 and TRBJ2-5, with 11 bases fitting TRBD1. The V segment lost 2 bases and the J segment 5 bases; nucleotides outside the gene matches: 4. The CDR3 sequence is 15 residues long. The germline CDR1 and CDR2 sequences are ENHRY and SYGVKD. CDR3 protein: CAISEGTGGLETQYF. The CDR3, as DNA: TGTGCCATCAGTGAGGGGACAGGGGGATTGGAGACCCAGTACTTC.

The V call is TRBV12-3 or TRBV12-4, the J call TRBJ1-3; D unclear. This CDR3 comprises 15 residues. Trimming shortened V by 7 bases and J by 3 bases, and 16 bases separated the two germline ends. In nucleotides, the CDR3 is TGTGCCAGCACCCATGAGGGCCAGGATGGAAACACCATATATTTT. Amino acid sequence: CASTHEGQDGNTIYF.

V usage is TRBV28 and J usage is TRBJ2-3, with TRBD2 matching 7 bases. V gave up 2 bases and J gave up 0 bases; unmatched junction bases: 5. This CDR3 spans 16 amino acids. Germline CDR1 and CDR2: MDHEN and SYDVKM. CDR3 sequence reads: CASSLGAGVSTDTQYF. CDR3 DNA sequence: TGTGCCAGCAGTTTAGGTGCGGGAGTTAGCACAGATACGCAGTATTTT.

This clonotype was recorded a few times. The chain couples TRBV29-1 to TRBJ2-7; D may be TRBD1 (6 bases). The CDR3 sequence is 13 residues long. The germline gives CDR1 SQVTM, CDR2 ANQGSEA. V was trimmed by 4 bases and J by 6 bases, leaving 16 bases between them. The CDR3 region is CSVGRQEESEQYF. Here the CDR3 DNA reads TGCAGCGTTGGCCGACAGGAGGAAAGCGAGCAGTACTTC.

In this sample, this clonotype turned up once. Given a much more abundant clone one base away, this may be a read error. The V call is TRBV7-9, the J call TRBJ1-2, with TRBD1 as a possible D gene (5 bases). Germline lookup yields CDR1 SEHNR and CDR2 FQNEAQ (reference sequence). The V end was cut by 6 bases, the J end by 5 bases, with 16 bases between. The CDR3 is 14 residues long. For the CDR3, the DNA is TGTGCCAGCAGTCTAACAGGCTTGAAATATGGCTACACCTTC. Residues: CASSLTGLKYGYTF. Variable domain in full (rest from reference TRBV7-9 and TRBJ1-2): DTGVSQNPRHKITKRGQNVTFRCDPISEHNRLYWYRQTLGQGPEFLTYFQNEAQLEKSRLLSDRFSAERPKGSFSTLEIQRTEQGDSAMYLCASSLTGLKYGYTFGSGTRLTVV.

This clonotype was picked up many times. The chain combines TRBV6-5 with TRBJ1-6, with 11 bases identical to TRBD1. This CDR3 is built from 18 residues. The ends lost 4 bases at V and 3 bases at J; junction bases unmatched: 8. Germline V CDR1 and CDR2: MNHEY, SVGAGI. The CDR3: CASSSPTGTGGYNSPLHF. The DNA of the CDR3 is TGTGCCAGCAGTTCGCCAACCGGGACAGGGGGCTATAATTCACCCCTCCACTTT.

In this sample, this clonotype turned up a few times. The CDR3 reads CASSPGGGGDSTDTQYF. CDR3 nucleotides: TGTGCCAGCAGCCCCGGGGGGGGTGGAGATAGCACAGATACGCAGTATTTT. The chain carries TRBV4-2 and TRBJ2-3; 8 nucleotides line up with TRBD2. The J segment lost 0 bases and the V segment lost 4 bases, leaving 9 bases of the junction unmatched. Looked up from germline, CDR1 is LGHNA and CDR2 is YNFKEQ. The CDR3 covers 17 residues.

The rearrangement joins TRBV6-2 or TRBV6-3 to TRBJ2-7, with a tentative D call TRBD1 (6 bases). The CDR3 is 13 amino acids. Germline V CDR1 and CDR2: MNHEY, SVGEGT. The V gene lost 0 bases and the J gene lost 10 bases, with 13 bases spanning the gap. The CDR3 sequence is CASSYSQGRPQYV. DNA for the CDR3: TGTGCCAGCAGTTACTCGCAGGGGCGACCACAGTACGTC.

The chain joins TRBV4-2 to TRBJ2-1; maybe TRBD2 (6 bases). This CDR3 is 15 amino acids long. Trimming removed 3 bases from V and 6 bases from J, with 15 bases in between. CDR1 and CDR2 (germline): LGHNA, YNFKEQ. Here the CDR3 reads CASSQGTPTINEQFF. CDR3 sequence (DNA): TGTGCCAGCAGCCAGGGGACTCCGACAATCAATGAGCAGTTCTTC.

This clonotype was found many times. The chain recombines TRBV21-1 with TRBJ2-7; TRBD2 was called by the table and not checked on the DNA. TRBV21-1 is flagged as a pseudogene. This CDR3 region has 13 residues. The CDR3 region is CASRRAVFYEQYF. The CDR3 DNA follows: TGTGCCAGCAGGCGGGCAGTCTTCTACGAGCAGTACTTC.

This clonotype turned up a few times. The V and J genes are TRBV5-1 and TRBJ2-7; perhaps D is TRBD1 or TRBD2 (5 bases each). The CDR3 is 15 amino acids. With 4 bases removed from V and 1 base from J, the gap between germline ends came to 15 bases. CDR1 is SGHRS and CDR2 is YFSETQ in the germline V gene. The CDR3 here is CASSVGTAESYEQYV. CDR3 DNA: TGCGCCAGCAGCGTGGGGACGGCAGAATCCTACGAGCAGTACGTC.

This clonotype was counted a few times. This chain connects TRBV5-1 to TRBJ2-7, with TRBD2 matching over 16 bases. V shed 3 bases and J 8 bases; nucleotides not matched to a gene: 2. Germline CDR1 reads SGHRS; CDR2 reads YFSETQ. The CDR3 has 14 amino acids. CDR3 nucleotide sequence: TGCGCCAGCAGCTGGGGACTAGCGGGGGGGCAGCAGTACGTC. It yields the protein CASSWGLAGGQQYV.

This clonotype was found many times. J is TRBJ1-2 and V is TRBV6-5, with D tentatively TRBD1 (5 bases). Germline-derived CDR1 and CDR2 are MNHEY and SVGAGI. V lost 5 bases, J lost 4 bases, and 17 bases lay in between. The length of the CDR3 is 15 residues. CDR3 protein: CASSSQGTGSYGYTF. In DNA form, the CDR3 reads TGTGCCAGCAGTAGTCAGGGTACGGGCAGCTATGGCTACACCTTC.

V is TRBV7-2 and J is TRBJ1-2; no clear D. The CDR3 has 14 amino acids. Germline V gene data show CDR1 as SGHTA and CDR2 as FQGNSA. V gave up 1 base and J gave up 6 bases, with 12 bases separating them. The CDR3 reads CASSLGSGGNGYTF. The CDR3 nucleotides are TGTGCCAGCAGCTTAGGGTCAGGTGGGAATGGCTACACCTTC.

This rearrangement joins TRBV18 to TRBJ1-5; 7 bases match TRBD1. Germline CDR1 and CDR2: KGHSH and LQKENI. The CDR3 runs 17 residues. V shed 6 bases and J 0 bases; nucleotides not matched to a gene: 11. Written as DNA, the CDR3 is TGTGCCAGCTCGAAAGCACAGGGGCCATATAGCAATCAGCCCCAGCATTTT. It translates to CASSKAQGPYSNQPQHF.